This T cell receptor beta chain was found in a study of shared clonotypes between healthy human individuals. As for this clone: As yet, its antigen is unknown.

Study-level results: It was the non-shared clonotypes that had lower generation probabilities than clonotypes shared by all four donors. Larger estimated richness was generally recorded for naive subsets relative to memory subsets.

Clones were read by immunoSEQ multiplex PCR, and TCRdb kept only the in-frame ones, dropping some. The sample has around 2,100,000 clones; about 95% are singletons. Trimming removed 6 bases at V and 8 bases at J, with 14 bases between. In germline, CDR1 is MNHEY, CDR2 SMNVEV (reference sequence). The length of the CDR3 is 14 residues. Terminally differentiated effector memory CD45RA+ cells were excluded from the naive CD8 cells, which were CD45RO-negative and positively selected for CCR7. The receptor comes from a man aged 18 to 29 in good health. The rearrangement joins TRBV27 to TRBJ1-6; D remains unclear. Sequenced: naive CD8+ T cells sorted from blood. The CDR3: CASRPLGWDSPLHF. CDR3 in DNA: TGTGCCAGCAGGCCGCTAGGATGGGATTCACCCCTCCACTTT.